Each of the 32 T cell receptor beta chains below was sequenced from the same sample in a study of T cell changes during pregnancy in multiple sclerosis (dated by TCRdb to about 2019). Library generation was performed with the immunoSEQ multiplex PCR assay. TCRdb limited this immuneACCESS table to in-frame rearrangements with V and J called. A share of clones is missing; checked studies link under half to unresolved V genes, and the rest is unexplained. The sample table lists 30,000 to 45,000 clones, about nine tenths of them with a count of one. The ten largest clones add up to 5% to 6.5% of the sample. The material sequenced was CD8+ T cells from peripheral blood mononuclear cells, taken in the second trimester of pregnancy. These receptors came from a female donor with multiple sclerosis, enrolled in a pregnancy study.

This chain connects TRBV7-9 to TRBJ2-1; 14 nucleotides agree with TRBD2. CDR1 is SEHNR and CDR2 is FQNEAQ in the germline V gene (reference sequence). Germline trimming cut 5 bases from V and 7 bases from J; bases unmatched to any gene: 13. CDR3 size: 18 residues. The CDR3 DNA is TGTGCCAGCAGCCCAGGACTAGCGGGAGGACAACAGTGGAATGAGCAGTTCTTC. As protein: CASSPGLAGGQQWNEQFF.

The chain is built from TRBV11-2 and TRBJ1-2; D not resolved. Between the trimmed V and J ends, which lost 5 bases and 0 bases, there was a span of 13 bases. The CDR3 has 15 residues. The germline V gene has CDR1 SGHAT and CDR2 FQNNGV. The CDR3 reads CASSGWEGANYGYTF. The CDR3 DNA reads TGTGCCAGCAGCGGTTGGGAGGGAGCTAACTATGGCTACACCTTC.

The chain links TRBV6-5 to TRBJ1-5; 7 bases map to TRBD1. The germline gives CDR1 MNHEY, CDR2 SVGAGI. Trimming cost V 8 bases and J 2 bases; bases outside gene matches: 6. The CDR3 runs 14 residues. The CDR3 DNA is TGTGCCAGCTCCGCGCAGGGGGGCAATCAGCCCCAGCATTTT. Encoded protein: CASSAQGGNQPQHF.

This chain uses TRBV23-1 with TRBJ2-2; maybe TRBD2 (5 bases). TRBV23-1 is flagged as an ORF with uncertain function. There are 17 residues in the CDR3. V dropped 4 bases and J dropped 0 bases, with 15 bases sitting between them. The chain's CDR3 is CASSPPRAVTNTGELFF. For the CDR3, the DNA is TGCGCCAGCAGTCCTCCTAGAGCGGTCACGAACACCGGGGAGCTGTTTTTT.

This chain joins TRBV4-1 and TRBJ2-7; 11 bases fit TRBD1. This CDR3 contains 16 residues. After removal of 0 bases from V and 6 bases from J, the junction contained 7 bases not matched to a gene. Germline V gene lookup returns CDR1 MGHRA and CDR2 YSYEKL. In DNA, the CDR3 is TGCGCCAGCAGCCAAGAGGGGACAGGGGGTCCCATCGAGCAGTACTTC. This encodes CASSQEGTGGPIEQYF.

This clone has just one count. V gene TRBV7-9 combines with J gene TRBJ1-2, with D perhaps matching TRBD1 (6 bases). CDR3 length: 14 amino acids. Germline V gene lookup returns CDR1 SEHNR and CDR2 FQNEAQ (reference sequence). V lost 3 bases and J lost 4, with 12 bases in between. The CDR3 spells CASSFAGAFYGYTF. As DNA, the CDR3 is TGTGCCAGCAGCTTCGCAGGGGCTTTCTATGGCTACACCTTC.

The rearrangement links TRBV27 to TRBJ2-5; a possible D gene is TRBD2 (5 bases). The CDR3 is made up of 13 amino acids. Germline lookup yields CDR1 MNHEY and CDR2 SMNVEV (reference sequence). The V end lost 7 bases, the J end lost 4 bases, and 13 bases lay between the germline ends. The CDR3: CASTGMDGETQYF. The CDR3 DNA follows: TGTGCCAGCACCGGGATGGATGGAGAGACCCAGTACTTC.

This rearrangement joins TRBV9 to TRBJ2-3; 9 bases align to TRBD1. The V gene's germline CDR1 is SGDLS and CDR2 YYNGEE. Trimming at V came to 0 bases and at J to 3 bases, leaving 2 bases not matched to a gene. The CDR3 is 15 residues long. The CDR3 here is CASSVGDRATDTQYF. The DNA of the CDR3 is TGTGCCAGCAGCGTAGGGGACAGGGCAACAGATACGCAGTATTTT.

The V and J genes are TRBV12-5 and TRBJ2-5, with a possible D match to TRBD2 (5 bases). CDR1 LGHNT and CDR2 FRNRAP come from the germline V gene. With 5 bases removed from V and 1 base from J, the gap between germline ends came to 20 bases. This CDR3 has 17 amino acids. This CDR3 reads CASGPDPQPGFQETQYF. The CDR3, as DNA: TGTGCTAGTGGTCCGGATCCCCAACCGGGGTTCCAAGAGACCCAGTACTTC. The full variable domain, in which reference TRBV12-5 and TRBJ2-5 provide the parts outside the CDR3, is DARVTQTPRHKVTEMGQEVTMRCQPILGHNTVFWYRQTMMQGLELLAYFRNRAPLDDSGMPKDRFSAEMPDATLATLKIQPSEPRDSAVYFCASGPDPQPGFQETQYFGPGTRLLVL.

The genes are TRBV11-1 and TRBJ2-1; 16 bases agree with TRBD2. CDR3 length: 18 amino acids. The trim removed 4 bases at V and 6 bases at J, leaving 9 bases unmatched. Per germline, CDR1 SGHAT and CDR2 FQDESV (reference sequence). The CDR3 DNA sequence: TGTGCCAGCAGCTCCCCCCCCGGGACTAGCGGGAGGGTCAATGAGCAGTTCTTC. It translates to CASSSPPGTSGRVNEQFF.

CDR3 sequence reads: CASSQIWTGEQYF. For the CDR3, the DNA is TGTGCCAGCAGCCAAATCTGGACAGGCGAGCAGTACTTC. The rearrangement uses TRBV7-2 and TRBJ2-7; 7 bases line up with TRBD1. Germline values: CDR1 SGHTA, CDR2 FQGNSA. J lost 6 bases, V lost 5 bases, and 7 bases had no gene match. The length of the CDR3 is 13 residues. The entire variable domain, with the rest obtained from reference TRBV7-2 and TRBJ2-7, is as follows: GAGVSQSPSNKVTEKGKDVELRCDPISGHTALYWYRQSLGQGLEFLIYFQGNSAPDKSGLPSDRFSAERTGGSVSTLTIQRTQQEDSAVYLCASSQIWTGEQYFGPGTRLTVT.

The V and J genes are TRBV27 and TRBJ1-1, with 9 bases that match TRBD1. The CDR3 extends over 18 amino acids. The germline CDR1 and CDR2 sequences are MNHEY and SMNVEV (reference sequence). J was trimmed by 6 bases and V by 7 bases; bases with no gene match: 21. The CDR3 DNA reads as TGTGCCAGCACCCCCTTCTTGGGGACAGGGAGCGGTCCCTCTGAAGCTTTCTTT. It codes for CASTPFLGTGSGPSEAFF.

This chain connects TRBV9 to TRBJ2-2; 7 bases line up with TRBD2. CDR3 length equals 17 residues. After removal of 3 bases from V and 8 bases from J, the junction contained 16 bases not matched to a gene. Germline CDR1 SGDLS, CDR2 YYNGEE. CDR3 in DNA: TGTGCCAGCAGCGCAAGACCGGGACTAAGGTTGCCTGGGGAGCTGTTTTTT. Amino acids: CASSARPGLRLPGELFF.

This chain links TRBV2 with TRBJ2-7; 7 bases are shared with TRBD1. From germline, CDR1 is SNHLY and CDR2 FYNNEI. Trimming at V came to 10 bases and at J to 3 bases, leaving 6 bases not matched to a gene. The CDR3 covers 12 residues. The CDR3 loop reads CATLGTVYEQYF. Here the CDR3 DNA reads TGTGCCACCCTCGGGACAGTCTACGAGCAGTACTTC.

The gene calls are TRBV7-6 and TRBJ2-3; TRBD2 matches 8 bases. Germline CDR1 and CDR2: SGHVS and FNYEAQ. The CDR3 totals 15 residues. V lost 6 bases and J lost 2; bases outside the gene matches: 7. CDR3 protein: CASSRFSGVTDTQYF. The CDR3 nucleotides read TGTGCCAGCAGTAGATTTAGCGGGGTCACAGATACGCAGTATTTT. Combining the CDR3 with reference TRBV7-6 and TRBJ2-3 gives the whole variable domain GAGVSQSPRYKVTKRGQDVALRCDPISGHVSLYWYRQALGQGPEFLTYFNYEAQQDKSGLPNDRFSAERPEGSISTLTIQRTEQRDSAMYRCASSRFSGVTDTQYFGPGTRLTVL.

The CDR3 DNA is TGCGCCAGCAGCCAAGATCCCTCCGGGACTAGCGGGGATCAGCAGTTCTTC. Translated, it gives CASSQDPSGTSGDQQFF. This chain joins TRBV4-3 and TRBJ2-1, with 13 bases identical to TRBD2. J lost 11 bases, V lost 0 bases, and 10 bases had no gene match. The CDR3 is 17 residues long. Germline V gene lookup returns CDR1 LGHNA and CDR2 YSLEER.

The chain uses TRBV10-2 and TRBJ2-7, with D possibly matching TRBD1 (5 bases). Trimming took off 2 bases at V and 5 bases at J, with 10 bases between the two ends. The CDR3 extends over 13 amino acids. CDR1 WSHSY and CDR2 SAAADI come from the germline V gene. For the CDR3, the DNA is TGCGCCAGCAGTGAGCCAGGGCGGAACGAGCAGTACTTC. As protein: CASSEPGRNEQYF.

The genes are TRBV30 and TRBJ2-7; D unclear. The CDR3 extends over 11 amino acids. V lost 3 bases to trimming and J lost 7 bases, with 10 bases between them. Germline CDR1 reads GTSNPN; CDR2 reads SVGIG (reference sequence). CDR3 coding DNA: TGTGCCTGGAGCCCCCTTAGTGAGCAGTACTTC. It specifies CAWSPLSEQYF.

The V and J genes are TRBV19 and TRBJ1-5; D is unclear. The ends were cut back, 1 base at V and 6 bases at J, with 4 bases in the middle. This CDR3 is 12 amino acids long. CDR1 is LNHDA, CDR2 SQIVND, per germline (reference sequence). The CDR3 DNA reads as TGTGCCAGTAGTATAGGAGGTCAGCCCCAGCATTTT. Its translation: CASSIGGQPQHF.

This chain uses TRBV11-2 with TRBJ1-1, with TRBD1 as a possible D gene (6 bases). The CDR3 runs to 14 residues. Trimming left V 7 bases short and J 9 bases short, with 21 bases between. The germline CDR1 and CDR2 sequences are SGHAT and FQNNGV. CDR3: CASTWGGTLRQAFF. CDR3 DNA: TGTGCCAGCACTTGGGGAGGGACACTTCGGCAAGCTTTCTTT.

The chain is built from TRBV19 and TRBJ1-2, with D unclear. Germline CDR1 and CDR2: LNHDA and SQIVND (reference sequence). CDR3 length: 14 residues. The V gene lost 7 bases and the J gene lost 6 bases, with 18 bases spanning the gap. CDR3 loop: CASTPSLTEDGYTF. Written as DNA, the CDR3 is TGTGCCAGTACCCCGAGCCTTACGGAGGATGGCTACACCTTC.

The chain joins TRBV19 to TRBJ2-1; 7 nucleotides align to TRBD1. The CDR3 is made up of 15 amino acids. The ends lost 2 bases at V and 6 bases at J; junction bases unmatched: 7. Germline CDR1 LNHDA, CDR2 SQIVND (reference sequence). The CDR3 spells CASSIILSGGNEQFF. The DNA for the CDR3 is TGTGCCAGTAGTATAATACTCTCAGGGGGCAATGAGCAGTTCTTC.

The CDR3 DNA reads as TGTGCCAGCAGTTATGCGGGGAATCAGCCCCAGCATTTT. Its translation: CASSYAGNQPQHF. The chain is built from TRBV6-6 and TRBJ1-5, with unresolved D. V lost 3 bases and J 4 bases, leaving 7 bases between the germline ends. Germline loops: CDR1 MNHNY, CDR2 SVGAGI (reference sequence). The CDR3 totals 13 residues.

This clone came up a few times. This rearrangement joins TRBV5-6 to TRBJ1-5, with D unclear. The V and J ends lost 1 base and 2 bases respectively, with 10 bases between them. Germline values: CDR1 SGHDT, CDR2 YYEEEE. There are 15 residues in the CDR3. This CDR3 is CASSLTDTGNQPQHF. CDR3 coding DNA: TGTGCCAGCAGCTTGACCGACACTGGCAATCAGCCCCAGCATTTT. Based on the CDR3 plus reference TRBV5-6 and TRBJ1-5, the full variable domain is DAGVTQSPTHLIKTRGQQVTLRCSPKSGHDTVSWYQQALGQGPQFIFQYYEEEERQRGNFPDRFSGHQFPNYSSELNVNALLLGDSALYLCASSLTDTGNQPQHFGDGTRLSIL.

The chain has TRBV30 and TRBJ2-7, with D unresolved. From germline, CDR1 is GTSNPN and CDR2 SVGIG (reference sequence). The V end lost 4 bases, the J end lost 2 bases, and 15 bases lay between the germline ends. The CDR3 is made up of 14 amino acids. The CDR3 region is CAWKLTEPAYEQYF. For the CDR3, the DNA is TGTGCCTGGAAGTTAACAGAACCTGCCTACGAGCAGTACTTC.

The CDR3 region has the DNA TGTGCCAGCAGATCAGGCTCCTCTGGAAACACCATATATTTT. Protein sequence: CASRSGSSGNTIYF. The gene calls are TRBV25-1 and TRBJ1-3; the D is unclear. This CDR3 is built from 14 residues. The germline gives CDR1 MGHDK, CDR2 SYGVNS. V lost 6 bases, J lost 0 bases, and 9 bases lay in between.

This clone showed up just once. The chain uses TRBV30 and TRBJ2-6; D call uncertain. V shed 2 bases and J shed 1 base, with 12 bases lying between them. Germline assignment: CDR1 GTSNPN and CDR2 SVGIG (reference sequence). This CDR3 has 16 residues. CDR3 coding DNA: TGTGCCTGGAGTTTGGCAGGCGAGTCTGGGGCCAACGTCCTGACTTTC. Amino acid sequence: CAWSLAGESGANVLTF. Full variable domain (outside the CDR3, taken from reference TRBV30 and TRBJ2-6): SQTIHQWPATLVQPVGSPLSLECTVEGTSNPNLYWYRQAAGRGLQLLFYSVGIGQISSEVPQNLSASRPQDRQFILSSKKLLLSDSGFYLCAWSLAGESGANVLTFGAGSRLTVL.

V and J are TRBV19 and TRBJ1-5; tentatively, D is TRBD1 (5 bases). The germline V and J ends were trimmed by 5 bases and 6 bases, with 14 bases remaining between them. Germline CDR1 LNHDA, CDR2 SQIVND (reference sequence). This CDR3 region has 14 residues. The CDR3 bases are TGTGCCAGTAGTGGGGAGGGGACCGCTCAGCCCCAGCATTTT. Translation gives CASSGEGTAQPQHF.

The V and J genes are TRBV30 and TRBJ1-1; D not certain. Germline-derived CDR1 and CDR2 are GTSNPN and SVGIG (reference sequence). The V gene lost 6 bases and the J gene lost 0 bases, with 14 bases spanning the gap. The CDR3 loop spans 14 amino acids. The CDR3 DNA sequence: TGTGCCTGCATTATCAGGCAAATGAACACTGAAGCTTTCTTT. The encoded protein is CACIIRQMNTEAFF.

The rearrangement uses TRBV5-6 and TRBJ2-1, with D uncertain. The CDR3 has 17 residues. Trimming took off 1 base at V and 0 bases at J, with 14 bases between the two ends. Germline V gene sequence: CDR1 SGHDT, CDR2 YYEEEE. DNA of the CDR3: TGTGCCAGCAGCTTGAACGTCCGAAGGAGCTCCTACAATGAGCAGTTCTTC. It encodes CASSLNVRRSSYNEQFF.

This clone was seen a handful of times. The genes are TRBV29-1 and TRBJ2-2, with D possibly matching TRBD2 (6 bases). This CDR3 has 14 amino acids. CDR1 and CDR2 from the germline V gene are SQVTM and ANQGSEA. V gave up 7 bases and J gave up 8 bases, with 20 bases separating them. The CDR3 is CSASSGTHVGELFF. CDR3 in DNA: TGCAGCGCTTCTTCCGGGACTCACGTGGGGGAGCTGTTTTTT.

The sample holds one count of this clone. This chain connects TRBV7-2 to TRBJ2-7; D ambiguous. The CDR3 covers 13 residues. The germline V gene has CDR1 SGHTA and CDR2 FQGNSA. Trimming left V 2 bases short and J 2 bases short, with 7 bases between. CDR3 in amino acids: CASSLSPAYEQYF. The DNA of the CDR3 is TGTGCCAGCAGCTTATCTCCAGCCTACGAGCAGTACTTC.